This is a list of T cell receptor beta chains from one sample in a study of STAT5B mutations in CD4+ large granular lymphocyte leukemia. Here immunoSEQ multiplex PCR was the method, and the copy in TCRdb shows in-frame clones only, minus some. This table holds just over 40,000 clones, less than 85% found once. Sequencing was done on a sample of CD4+ T cells from blood buffy coats. The receptors were gathered from a human donor in good health. CDR3s include the opening cysteine and the closing phenylalanine or tryptophan. The order of the fields is J gene, D gene, V gene, clone size, CDR3 protein, CDR3 DNA. D genes are given only for firm matches. Part of the rows lack a size; the others show once, few, many or a class for expanded clones.

TRBJ1-1	TRBD1	TRBV28	NA	CASSRTGGVTEAFF	TGTGCCAGCAGTCGTACAGGGGGCGTCACTGAAGCTTTCTTT
TRBJ1-1	TRBD1	TRBV6-1	once	CASSAGTGVGTEAFF	TGTGCCAGCAGTGCCGGGACAGGGGTTGGCACTGAAGCTTTCTTT
TRBJ2-1	NA	TRBV4-2	NA	CASSQGRAEQFF	TGTGCCAGCAGCCAAGGACGGGCTGAGCAGTTCTTC
TRBJ1-1	NA	TRBV6-5	NA	CASSYLGQYQNTEAFF	TGTGCCAGCAGTTACCTTGGACAGTACCAGAACACTGAAGCTTTCTTT
TRBJ2-7	NA	TRBV11-2	NA	CASRPIRGQPYEQYF	TGTGCCAGCAGGCCCATAAGAGGGCAACCCTACGAGCAGTACTTC
TRBJ2-1	TRBD1	TRBV7-3	NA	CASSPGQGGTNEQFF	TGTGCCAGCAGCCCTGGACAGGGTGGGACCAATGAGCAGTTCTTC
TRBJ1-3	NA	TRBV4-1	NA	CASTPEGGSSGNTIYF	TGCGCCAGCACCCCCGAGGGCGGGAGCTCTGGAAACACCATATATTTT
TRBJ1-1	NA	TRBV28	few	CASRVGLNTEAFF	TGTGCCAGCAGGGTTGGGTTGAACACTGAAGCTTTCTTT
TRBJ2-1	NA	TRBV7-9	NA	CASISDLLYNEQFF	TGTGCCAGCATTTCCGATCTTTTGTACAATGAGCAGTTCTTC
TRBJ1-4	TRBD1	TRBV6-5	once	CASRTGRLEKLFF	TGTGCCAGCCGGACAGGGCGTTTGGAAAAACTGTTTTTT
TRBJ2-7	NA	TRBV7-9	NA	CASSLTAYEQYF	TGTGCCAGCAGCCTGACAGCCTACGAGCAGTACTTC